This T cell receptor beta chain was recorded in a study of graft-versus-host responses after intestinal transplantation. Across the whole study: Each of the recipients got a multivisceral, liver-intestinal, or isolated intestinal transplant. Regarding the study as a whole: GvH clones appeared in recipient marrow, some first in ileum or blood.

Regarding this clone: Antigen unknown.

The table came from immunoSEQ multiplex PCR; TCRdb's copy has only in-frame clones and leaves some out. The sample gives over 85,000 clones, about 95% of which show up once; approximately 0.2% is in the top ten. Germline V gene lookup returns CDR1 SGHNT and CDR2 YYREEE (reference sequence). The V segment lost 4 bases and the J segment 5 bases; nucleotides outside the gene matches: 10. This CDR3 region has 16 residues. The material sequenced was unstimulated CD4+ T cells sorted from spleen or lymph node cells, taken before transplant. The gene calls are TRBV5-4 and TRBJ2-5, with 11 bases lining up with TRBD2. The origin of this receptor is a human donor who was the organ donor for an intestinal transplant. CDR3 in DNA: TGTGCCAGCAGCCGGCTAGCGGGGGGTCACATGGAGACCCAGTACTTC. Translation: CASSRLAGGHMETQYF. Together with reference TRBV5-4 and TRBJ2-5, the CDR3 gives the full variable domain: ETGVTQSPTHLIKTRGQQVTLRCSSQSGHNTVSWYQQALGQGPQFIFQYYREEENGRGNFPPRFSGLQFPNYSSELNVNALELDDSALYLCASSRLAGGHMETQYFGPGTRLLVL.